This T cell receptor beta chain is drawn from a study of blood T cells in healthy people across ages (dated by TCRdb to the mid-2010s). At the level of the whole study: In model experiments, template switching captured about one uniquely barcoded TCR beta cDNA molecule for every two T cells. The study measured age-related changes in TCR beta repertoire diversity using deep sequencing normalized with unique cDNA molecular identifiers. For two donors (one aged 18 to 30 and one aged 80 or older), the study analyzed two additional independent replicas of 1 million unique cDNA reads from the same blood draw. Four age groups were formed from the donors: young (average approximately 15 years), middle-aged (approximately 41), aged (about 62) and long-lived (82). Donors of different ages were randomly distributed across sequencing lanes to avoid experimental bias.

The roughly 37 donors, aged about 6 to 95 years, were systemically healthy Caucasian individuals from Russia. Each donor gave about 9.7 milliliters of peripheral blood, drawn into EDTA-treated Vacutainer tubes. PBMCs were isolated by Ficoll-Paque density-gradient centrifugation, with at least 7 million obtained per sample. Trizol reagent was used to extract total RNA from the PBMCs, yielding at least 6 micrograms per sample. For every donor, flow cytometry on a PBMC aliquot measured the percentage of naive CD45RAhigh/CD27high T cells. This clonotype was seen a handful of times. The target of this receptor is not known. No qualities accompany the bases; no much larger clone lies one base away. Library creation used 5' RACE. Sequencing took place on an Illumina HiSeq 2500. A second roughly 6 to 12 cycle PCR used a sample-barcoded 5' primer and a J-beta primer mix. Each TCR beta cDNA molecule received a unique molecular identifier from a template-switch 5' adaptor carrying 12 random nucleotides. At least 3 million CDR3-containing paired-end reads were obtained from each sample. First-strand cDNA synthesis was performed from all RNA using the Mint cDNA synthesis kit, with priming by a TRBC-specific oligonucleotide. After uracil-DNA glycosylase treatment, a first 18-cycle PCR used universal primers M1SS and BC2_uni_R on all cDNA. In the original analysis: Normalization of each sample was performed by random selection of 1 million high-quality reads, each carrying a distinct molecular identifier. Reads with shared molecular identifiers were discarded instead of being binned into consensus sequences. MiTCR, run with a Q25 quality threshold and the strictest error-elimination algorithm, handled CDR3 identification, clonotype clustering and error correction. Lower-bound total TCR beta diversity was estimated with a nonparametric unseen species model using Euler transformation. Clones were called with MiXCR by TCRdb after fastp trimmed the public reads at Q25, and only in-frame beta chains were retained. Every entry covers one CDR3 protein and lists the most common genes and DNA from its rows. These V and J calls originate from TCRdb's pipeline instead of the authors' own analysis. Present in this sample are under 1,000,000 distinct CDR3 sequences, about 34% of which were seen just once. The ten largest clones capture roughly 13% of the sample.

Via the germline V gene, CDR1 is SGHRS and CDR2 YFSETQ. Germline trimming amounts to 0 bases on V and 6 bases on J, with 5 as the count of junction bases outside the gene matches. The CDR3 runs 15 residues from the cysteine to the phenylalanine. The kept DNA is CDR3 alone, 45 bases in frame from the first base. Broader findings and caveats from the paper: Donor CMV infection status was unknown, potentially confounding age-related changes in expanded clonotypes. A strong correlation was found between observed TCR beta diversity and the percentage of naive T cells measured by flow cytometry. Compared with the aged group, the long-lived group had more naive CD4+ T cells, fewer expanded clones and increased TCR diversity, a pattern suggesting age selection. Bulk unsorted PBMC profiling prevented conclusive comparison of naive and antigen-experienced compartments. Estimates of total diversity from one million sequenced T cells were regarded as lower bounds and underestimates. Observed TCR beta diversity per million T cells fell roughly linearly with age, and a significant reduction was already apparent by age about 36.

Sequenced input: blood. The TCR was taken from a man between 18 and 35 years old in good health. The chain is made from TRBV5-1 and TRBJ1-2, with 10 middle bases fitting TRBD1. The nucleotide sequence reads as follows: TGCGCCAGCAGCTTGGGGGCGACAGGGGGCAATGGCTACACCTTC. It translates as CASSLGATGGNGYTF.